These 3 T cell receptor beta chains were all obtained from the same sample, sequenced in a study of blood T cells in healthy people across ages. Together with a sample-barcoded 5' primer, a J-beta primer mix was included in a second PCR lasting roughly 6 to 12 cycles. MiXCR was run by TCRdb on the 5' RACE reads, yielding one entry per CDR3 protein. The sample lists 700,000 to 950,000 distinct CDR3 sequences; roughly 64% were seen once. The sample comprised blood. The receptors were sampled from a man aged 25 to 40 in good health.

V is TRBV12-3 or TRBV12-4 and J is TRBJ2-5; D is ambiguous. There are 14 residues in the CDR3. Between the trimmed V and J ends, which lost 6 bases and 5 bases, there was a span of 16 bases. The CDR3 is CASSLAVASETQYF. Here the CDR3 DNA reads TGTGCCAGCAGCCTGGCAGTCGCATCGGAGACCCAGTACTTC.

The CDR3 sequence: CASSLELNSYEQYF. The CDR3 region has the DNA TGTGCCAGCAGCTTGGAACTTAACTCCTACGAGCAGTACTTC. This sequence joins TRBV5-4 and TRBJ2-7; no definite D call. Germline CDR1 and CDR2: SGHNT and YYREEE (reference sequence). V was clipped by 0 bases and J by 0 bases, with 7 bases between them. CDR3 size: 14 residues.

The chain links TRBV7-3 to TRBJ2-7; 7 nucleotides agree with TRBD2. The CDR3 runs 16 residues. Germline CDR1 reads SGHTA; CDR2 reads FQGTGA. J gave up 5 bases and V 5 bases, and 15 bases lay outside the gene matches. The CDR3 DNA reads as TGTGCCAGCAGCATAAGAAGCGGGACCTTTACCAACGAGCAGTACTTC. Translating it yields CASSIRSGTFTNEQYF.